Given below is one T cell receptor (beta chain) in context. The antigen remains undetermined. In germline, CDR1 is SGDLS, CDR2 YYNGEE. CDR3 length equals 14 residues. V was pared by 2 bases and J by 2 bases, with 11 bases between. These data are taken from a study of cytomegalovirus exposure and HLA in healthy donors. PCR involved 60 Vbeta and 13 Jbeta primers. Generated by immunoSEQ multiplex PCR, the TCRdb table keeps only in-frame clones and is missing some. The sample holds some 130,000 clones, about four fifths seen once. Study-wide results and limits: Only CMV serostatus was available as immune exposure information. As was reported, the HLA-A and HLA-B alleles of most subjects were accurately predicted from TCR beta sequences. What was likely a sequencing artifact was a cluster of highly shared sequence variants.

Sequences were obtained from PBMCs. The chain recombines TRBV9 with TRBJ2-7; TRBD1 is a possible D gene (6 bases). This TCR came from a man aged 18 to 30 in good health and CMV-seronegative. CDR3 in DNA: TGTGCCAGCAGCGTTGTGGACAGACCCTACGAGCAGTACTTC. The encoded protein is CASSVVDRPYEQYF.